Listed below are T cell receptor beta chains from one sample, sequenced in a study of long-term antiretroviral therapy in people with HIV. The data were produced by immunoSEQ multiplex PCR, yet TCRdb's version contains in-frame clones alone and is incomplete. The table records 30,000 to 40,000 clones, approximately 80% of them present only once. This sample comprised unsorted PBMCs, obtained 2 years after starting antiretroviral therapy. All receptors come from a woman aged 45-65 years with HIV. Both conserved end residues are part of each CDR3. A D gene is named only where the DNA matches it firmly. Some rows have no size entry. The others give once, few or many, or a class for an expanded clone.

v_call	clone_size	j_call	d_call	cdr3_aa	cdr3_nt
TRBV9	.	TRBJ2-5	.	CASSVGDQETQYF	TGTGCCAGCAGCGTAGGAGACCAAGAGACCCAGTACTTC
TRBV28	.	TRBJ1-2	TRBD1	CASSPYHRGQGGGYTF	TGTGCCAGCAGTCCCTACCACAGGGGGCAGGGAGGAGGCTACACCTTC
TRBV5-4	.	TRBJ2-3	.	CASTFGGPLGTDTQYF	TGTGCCAGCACCTTTGGAGGACCTCTAGGCACAGATACGCAGTATTTT
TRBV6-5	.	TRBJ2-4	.	CASSSGTPNEGNIQYF	TGTGCCAGCAGTTCGGGGACACCAAACGAGGGAAACATTCAGTACTTC
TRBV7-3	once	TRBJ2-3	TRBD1	CASSLGTGAGTDTQYF	TGTGCCAGCAGCTTGGGGACAGGGGCGGGCACAGATACGCAGTATTTT
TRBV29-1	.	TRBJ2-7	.	CSVEWVGIDYEQYF	TGCAGCGTTGAATGGGTAGGGATTGACTACGAGCAGTACTTC
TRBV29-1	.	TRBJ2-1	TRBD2	CSVTSGATYNEQFF	TGCAGCGTAACTAGCGGGGCGACCTACAATGAGCAGTTCTTC
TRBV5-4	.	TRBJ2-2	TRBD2	CASSRVRGGRAGELFF	TGTGCCAGCAGCCGAGTGCGCGGGGGACGAGCCGGGGAGCTGTTTTTT
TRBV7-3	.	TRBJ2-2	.	CASSLSGTLNTGELFF	TGTGCCAGCAGCCTATCCGGGACATTGAACACCGGGGAGCTGTTTTTT
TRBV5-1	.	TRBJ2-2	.	CASSSLSSTGELFF	TGCGCCAGCAGCTCTTTATCCAGCACCGGGGAGCTGTTTTTT
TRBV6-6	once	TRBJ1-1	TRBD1	CASRFDRGTEAFF	TGTGCCAGCAGATTTGACAGGGGGACTGAAGCTTTCTTT
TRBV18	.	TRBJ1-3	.	CASSPRVAEGNTIYF	TGTGCCAGCTCACCGCGGGTGGCGGAAGGGAACACCATATATTTT
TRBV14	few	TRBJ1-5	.	CASSPGGGSRYQPQHF	TGTGCCAGCAGCCCAGGCGGGGGGAGCCGATATCAGCCCCAGCATTTT
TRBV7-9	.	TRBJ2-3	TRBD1	CASSPLDRGDRTDTQYF	TGTGCCAGCAGCCCCCTCGACAGGGGAGATCGCACAGATACGCAGTATTTT
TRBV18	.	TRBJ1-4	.	CASSPGGGKEKLFF	TGTGCCAGCTCACCAGGGGGCGGGAAGGAAAAACTGTTTTTT
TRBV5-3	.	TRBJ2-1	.	CARSYRDNEQFF	TGTGCCAGAAGCTACAGGGATAATGAGCAGTTCTTC
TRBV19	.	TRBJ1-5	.	CASSRRENNQPQHF	TGTGCCAGTAGCCGCCGGGAAAACAATCAGCCCCAGCATTTT
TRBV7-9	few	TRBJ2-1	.	CASRRDSNLEQFF	TGTGCCAGCAGGCGAGACAGTAACCTCGAGCAGTTCTTC
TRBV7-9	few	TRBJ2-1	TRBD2	CASSFSGGANEQFF	TGTGCCAGCAGCTTTAGCGGGGGGGCGAATGAGCAGTTCTTC
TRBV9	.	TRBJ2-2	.	CASSSRGGVGTGELFF	TGTGCCAGCAGCTCCAGAGGAGGCGTCGGCACCGGGGAGCTGTTTTTT
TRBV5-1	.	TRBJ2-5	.	CASSLGGESRETQYF	TGCGCCAGCAGCTTGGGGGGTGAAAGTAGAGAGACCCAGTACTTC
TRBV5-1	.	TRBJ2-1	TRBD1	CASRQGAYSYNEQFF	TGCGCCAGCCGACAGGGGGCATACTCCTACAATGAGCAGTTCTTC
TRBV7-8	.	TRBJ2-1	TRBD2	CASSFQRGANNEQFF	TGTGCCAGCAGCTTCCAGCGGGGGGCTAACAATGAGCAGTTCTTC
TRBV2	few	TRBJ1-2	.	CASSGQLANYGYTF	TGTGCCAGCAGTGGACAGTTAGCTAACTATGGCTACACCTTC
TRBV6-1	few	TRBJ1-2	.	CATQPATAPSYGYTF	TGTGCCACACAACCAGCGACAGCTCCCTCCTATGGCTACACCTTC
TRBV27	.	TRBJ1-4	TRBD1	CASRVQGTTNEKLFF	TGTGCCAGCAGAGTACAGGGGACAACTAATGAAAAACTGTTTTTT
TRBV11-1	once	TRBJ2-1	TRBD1	CASSPLGDRGSYNEQFF	TGTGCCAGCAGCCCCCTCGGGGACAGGGGTTCCTACAATGAGCAGTTCTTC
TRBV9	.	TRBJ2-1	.	CASSVVGGLEQFF	TGTGCCAGCAGCGTAGTTGGGGGCTTGGAGCAGTTCTTC
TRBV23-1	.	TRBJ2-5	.	CASKGRGETQYF	TGCGCCAGCAAGGGCCGAGGGGAGACCCAGTACTTC
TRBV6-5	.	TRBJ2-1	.	CASSFGAGANEQFF	TGTGCCAGCAGTTTTGGGGCAGGGGCAAATGAGCAGTTCTTC
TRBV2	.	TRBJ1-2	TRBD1	CASSVTGRRGYTF	TGTGCCAGCAGTGTGACAGGGCGGCGTGGCTACACCTTC
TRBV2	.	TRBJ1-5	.	CASSDQSRVQPQHF	TGTGCCAGCAGTGATCAGTCCAGGGTGCAGCCCCAGCATTTT
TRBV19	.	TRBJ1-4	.	CACPPVYRDEKLFF	TGTGCCTGCCCCCCCGTTTATCGCGATGAAAAACTGTTTTTT
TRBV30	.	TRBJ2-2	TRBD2	CAWSASGGGLTGELFF	TGTGCCTGGAGCGCTAGCGGGGGCGGCTTAACCGGGGAGCTGTTTTTT
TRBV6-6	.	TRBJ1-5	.	CASNPSTFSNQPQHF	TGTGCCAGCAACCCTTCTACCTTTAGCAATCAGCCCCAGCATTTT
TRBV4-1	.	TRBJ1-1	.	CASSQDTSRVGILNF	TGCGCCAGCAGCCAAGATACCTCCAGGGTAGGAATATTAAATTTT
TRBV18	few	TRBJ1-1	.	CASSPPQGSYTEAFF	TGTGCCAGCTCACCACCGCAGGGAAGCTACACTGAAGCTTTCTTT
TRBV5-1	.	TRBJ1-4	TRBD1	CASSLTGGKGEKLFF	TGCGCCAGCAGCCTGACAGGGGGGAAGGGAGAAAAACTGTTTTTT
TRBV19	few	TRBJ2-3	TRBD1	CASSRGTGAADTQYF	TGTGCCAGCAGCCGCGGGACAGGGGCAGCAGATACGCAGTATTTT
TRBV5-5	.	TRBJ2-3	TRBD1	CASSGRDRDTDTQYF	TGTGCCAGCAGCGGGAGGGACAGGGACACAGATACGCAGTATTTT
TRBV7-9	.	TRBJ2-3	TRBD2	CASSYGLAGVDTQYF	TGTGCCAGCAGCTACGGACTAGCGGGGGTAGATACGCAGTATTTT
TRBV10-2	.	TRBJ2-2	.	CASSEGGRWAGELFF	TGCGCCAGCAGTGAGGGCGGCAGATGGGCCGGGGAGCTGTTTTTT
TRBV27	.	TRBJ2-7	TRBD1	CASSYTGDLSYEQYF	TGTGCCAGCAGTTATACAGGGGACCTCTCCTACGAGCAGTACTTC
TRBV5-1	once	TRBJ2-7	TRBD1	CASSSRTGYEQYF	TGCGCCAGCAGCTCCAGGACAGGATACGAGCAGTACTTC
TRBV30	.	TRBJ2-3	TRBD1	CAFLQGAVGTDTQYF	TGTGCCTTCCTACAGGGGGCTGTAGGGACAGATACGCAGTATTTT
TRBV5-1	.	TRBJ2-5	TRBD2	CASSLIAGGQETQYF	TGCGCCAGCAGCTTGATAGCGGGGGGACAAGAGACCCAGTACTTC
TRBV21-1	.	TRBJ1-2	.	CANTDRGQVGGYTF	TGTGCCAACACGGACAGGGGGCAGGTGGGTGGCTACACCTTC
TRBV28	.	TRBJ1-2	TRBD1	CASSLSGTGENYGYTF	TGTGCCAGCAGTTTATCGGGGACAGGGGAGAACTATGGCTACACCTTC
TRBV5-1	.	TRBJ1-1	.	CASRGGHQIANTEAFF	TGCGCCAGCAGGGGGGGACACCAAATCGCGAACACTGAAGCTTTCTTT